The 10 T cell receptor beta chains below all came from one sample that was sequenced in a study of monozygotic twins with cystic fibrosis. The method was immunoSEQ multiplex PCR; TCRdb's version includes in-frame clones alone and lacks a portion of them. The data hold 30,000 to 40,000 clones, with around 65% observed a single time. Source material: blood. Source of these receptors: a girl aged 5-17 years with cystic fibrosis.

The chain recombines TRBV5-4 with TRBJ2-7; 10 nucleotides align to TRBD2. The germline V gene encodes CDR1 SGHNT and CDR2 YYREEE (reference sequence). This CDR3 contains 14 residues. Unmatched junction bases numbered 6, after V lost 4 bases and J lost 5 bases. CDR3 region: CASSPAGTSDEQYF. CDR3 DNA sequence: TGTGCCAGCAGCCCAGCCGGGACTAGCGACGAGCAGTACTTC.

This rearrangement joins TRBV9 to TRBJ2-3; D is ambiguous. Between the trimmed V and J ends, which lost 3 bases and 6 bases, there was a span of 14 bases. Looked up from germline, CDR1 is SGDLS and CDR2 is YYNGEE. CDR3 length: 14 residues. The CDR3 is CASSGGPYPDTQYF. The CDR3 region has the DNA TGTGCCAGCAGCGGGGGTCCATACCCGGATACGCAGTATTTT.

This clone has only one observation. The chain is built from TRBV2 and TRBJ2-5; 7 positions match TRBD1. The CDR3 totals 17 residues. CDR1 is SNHLY and CDR2 is FYNNEI in the germline V gene. The trim removed 0 bases at V and 1 base at J, leaving 8 bases unmatched. The CDR3, as DNA: TGTGCCAGCAGTGAAGCTACCGGGACAGTTTTCCAAGAGACCCAGTACTTC. This gives the protein CASSEATGTVFQETQYF.

This chain joins TRBV9 and TRBJ2-5; the D gene is possibly TRBD1 (6 bases). V was cut by 3 bases and J by 4 bases, with 13 bases left in between. Germline values: CDR1 SGDLS, CDR2 YYNGEE. This CDR3 is built from 14 residues. The CDR3 protein is CASSDQTGGETQYF. As DNA, the CDR3 is TGTGCCAGCAGCGACCAGACAGGAGGAGAGACCCAGTACTTC.

This rearrangement joins TRBV6-4 to TRBJ2-7; 12 bases align to TRBD1. V trimming: 6 bases; J trimming: 6 bases; junction bases outside the gene matches: 15. The CDR3 consists of 17 residues. CDR1 is MRHNA and CDR2 is SNTAGT in the germline V gene. The CDR3 region has the DNA TGTGCCAGCAGCCCCTCCCCGGGACAGGGGGCGATAGGCGAGCAGTACTTC. Translated: CASSPSPGQGAIGEQYF.

V usage is TRBV6-1 and J usage is TRBJ2-2, with D hard to call. Germline V gene data show CDR1 as MNHNS and CDR2 as SASEGT. V was shortened by 3 bases and J by 0 bases, with 8 bases between the two germline ends. The CDR3 has 15 residues. CDR3 sequence: CASSDVWPNTGELFF. CDR3 in DNA: TGTGCCAGCAGTGATGTTTGGCCGAACACCGGGGAGCTGTTTTTT.

This clone was observed a handful of times. This chain uses TRBV7-8 with TRBJ1-5; D is perhaps TRBD1 (6 bases). CDR3 length: 13 amino acids. Germline V gene sequence: CDR1 SGHVS, CDR2 FQNEAQ. V gave up 6 bases and J gave up 3 bases, with 9 bases separating them. The CDR3 DNA reads as TGTGCCAGCAGTCCAGGGGTCAATCAGCCCCAGCATTTT. This codes for CASSPGVNQPQHF.

The chain joins TRBV6-1 to TRBJ2-7; D gene ambiguous. Germline CDR1 MNHNS, CDR2 SASEGT. CDR3 length equals 10 residues. Trimming took 1 base from V and 9 from J, leaving 4 bases between them. This CDR3 reads CASSEVVQYF. CDR3 sequence (DNA): TGTGCCAGCAGTGAAGTAGTGCAGTACTTC.

The chain employs TRBV7-2 and TRBJ1-4; D gene ambiguous. The V end was cut by 1 base, the J end by 2 bases, with 8 bases between. The germline CDR1 and CDR2 sequences are SGHTA and FQGNSA. This CDR3 has 15 residues. CDR3 protein: CASSLVGPTNEKLFF. The CDR3, as DNA: TGTGCCAGCAGCTTAGTTGGCCCCACTAATGAAAAACTGTTTTTT.

J is TRBJ1-1 and V is TRBV27; D unclear. CDR3 size: 13 residues. Germline values: CDR1 MNHEY, CDR2 SMNVEV (reference sequence). V lost 7 bases to trimming and J lost 1 base, with 10 bases between them. CDR3 amino acids: CASMDWGNTEAFF. The CDR3 coding sequence is TGTGCCAGCATGGACTGGGGGAACACTGAAGCTTTCTTT.